The source of this T cell receptor beta chain is a study of blood T cell repertoires in COVID-19 (dated by TCRdb to the early 2020s). Regarding the study in general: Collaborator samples came from the United States, Italy and Spain and covered acute and convalescent phases of COVID-19. The repertoires were released in a freely available public database intended as a resource for research on the immune response to SARS-CoV-2. Where HLA class I and class II types were available, the types were taken from metadata supplied by the sample provider, not from assay-based typing. The material from the prospective study consisted of cDNA or gDNA derived from T cells, B-cell-depleted T cells, or PBMCs. The samples were drawn from the first 160 participants of the ongoing ImmuneRACE study and from 950 to 1,500 subjects provided by 6 global collaborators. Deeply sampled blood TCRbeta repertoires from subjects exposed to, actively infected with, or recovered from COVID-19 were included in the dataset. A de-identified subject ID, COVID-19 status, age in years and sex were almost always included in the sample metadata. Study-wide findings and limitations: The amount of clinical and demographic metadata varied by source and participant and was provided uncurated.

Comment on this clone: It lacks a known antigen. Base qualities were left out, and no much larger clone turns up one base away.

The immunoSEQ Assay, a bias-controlled multiplex PCR, was used to amplify TCRbeta CDR3 regions from genomic DNA. Processing in the source paper ran as follows. Nucleated cell counts per sample were estimated from amplification of reference gene primers within the assay. To quantify the absolute abundance of each unique TCRbeta CDR3 rearrangement, sequence reads were collapsed and filtered. For each sample, productive Simpson clonality was calculated by taking the square root of Simpson's diversity index across productive rearrangements. Sourced from immuneACCESS, this table was stored by TCRdb with only in-frame sequences that have V and J called. A share of the clones is absent; for the studies checked, an unresolved V gene accounts for under half, and the remainder has no known explanation. The V and J calls and the clone size are those of that table, but D and trimming were determined from the DNA. The sample records some 180,000 clones, 70% to 90% of which are singletons. The top ten constitute roughly 6% of the sample.

Each collaborating institution followed its own protocols to collect whole blood in K2EDTA tubes. For TCRbeta analysis, collaborators shipped samples in one of three forms: frozen whole blood, isolated PBMCs, or DNA extracted from either of those sample types. V drops 3 bases and J drops 1 base, leaving 10 bases in between. The CDR3 measures 15 amino acids from cysteine to phenylalanine. The entry retains the CDR3 DNA only, 45 bases that are in frame from base 1. CDR1 and CDR2 were assigned from the germline V gene as MNHEY and SVGEGT. The V gene is TRBV6-2 or TRBV6-3 and the J gene is TRBJ2-1; tentative D gene TRBD2, with 7 bases matching. The TCR was taken from a man between 35 and 55 years old with active or convalescent COVID-19. The sample comprised peripheral blood. The CDR3 protein: CASSYGGASYNEQFF. At the DNA level, the sequence is TGTGCCAGCAGTTATGGGGGGGCTTCCTACAATGAGCAGTTCTTC.